This T cell receptor (beta chain) was identified in a study of blood T cell repertoires in COVID-19. Study in general: Whether acute or convalescent, the COVID-19 samples came from the United States, Italy and Spain.

The method was immunoSEQ multiplex PCR; TCRdb's version includes in-frame clones alone and lacks a portion of them. The table has about 200,000 clones, approximately 79% seen once. Germline CDR1 is SGHAT and CDR2 is FQNNGV. The CDR3 is made up of 18 amino acids. J lost 3 bases, V lost 5 bases, and 9 bases had no gene match. Assignment of participants to cohorts was predicated upon participant-reported clinical history. Sequenced input: PBMCs or T cells enriched from blood (not recorded which). The chain is built from TRBV11-2 and TRBJ2-6; 11 nucleotides align to TRBD2. The sequence was collected from a woman aged 55-75 years with acute COVID-19. CDR3 sequence: CASSHLGLAADGANVLTF. CDR3 in DNA: TGTGCCAGCAGCCATTTGGGACTAGCGGCAGATGGGGCCAACGTCCTGACTTTC.